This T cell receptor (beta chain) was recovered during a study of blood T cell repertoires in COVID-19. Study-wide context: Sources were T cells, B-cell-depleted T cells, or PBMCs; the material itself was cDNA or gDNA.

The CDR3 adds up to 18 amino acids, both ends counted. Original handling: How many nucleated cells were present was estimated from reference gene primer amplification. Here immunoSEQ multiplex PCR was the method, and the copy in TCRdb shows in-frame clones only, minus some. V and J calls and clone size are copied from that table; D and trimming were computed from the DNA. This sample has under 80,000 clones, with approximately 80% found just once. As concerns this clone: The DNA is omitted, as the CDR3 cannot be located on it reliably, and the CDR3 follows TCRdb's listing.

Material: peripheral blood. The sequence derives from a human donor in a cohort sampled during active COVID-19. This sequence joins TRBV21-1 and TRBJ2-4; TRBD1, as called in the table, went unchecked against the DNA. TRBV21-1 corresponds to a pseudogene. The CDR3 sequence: CASSKVGQGISLGNIQYF.